In this sample, the clone carrying this TCR beta chain turned up a few times. Antigen specificity is unknown. This sample stems from a study of T-cell memory formation after mild COVID-19. The overall study: The study found TCR clusters largely donor specific. Study outcomes and limitations: Clones contracting day 15 to 85 were balanced CD4/CD8; later expanders leaned CD4+. Memory from before infection featured some responding clones, which suggests cross-reactive memory joined.

This CDR3 is 18 amino acids long. Germline CDR1 is SGHRS and CDR2 is YFSETQ. V shed 4 bases, J shed 2 bases, and the junction held 9 bases outside the gene matches. TCRdb itself ran the 5' RACE reads through MiXCR, one entry per CDR3 protein. The sample has hundreds of thousands of distinct CDR3 sequences; less than 25% are singletons. The source is an adult woman who had mild COVID-19 (a few samples of this study predate the infection). Cell type and time point are not known. V is TRBV5-1 and J is TRBJ2-7, with 16 bases fitting TRBD2. The sample was PBMCs or a T cell subset sorted from them (not recorded which). CDR3 residues: CASSPPGLAGGTTYEQYF. The CDR3 DNA is TGCGCCAGCAGCCCACCGGGACTAGCGGGGGGGACCACCTACGAGCAGTACTTC.